The 20 T cell receptor beta chains given below trace back to one sample, sequenced in a study of control samples from healthy donors and cancer patients. Only in-frame clones appear in the TCRdb table, and some are missing; sequencing was by immunoSEQ multiplex PCR. Seen here are about 180,000 clones, nearly 90% observed once, and the top ten hold about 1.4%. Sample: blood. The receptors derive from a woman between 50 and 59 years old in good health.

The rearrangement joins TRBV2 to TRBJ1-1; D is undetermined. The germline V and J ends were trimmed by 3 bases and 0 bases, with 8 bases remaining between them. The CDR3 contains 14 residues. CDR1 SNHLY and CDR2 FYNNEI come from the germline V gene. CDR3 protein: CASSDGYLNTEAFF. The CDR3 nucleotides are TGTGCCAGCAGTGACGGCTATTTGAACACTGAAGCTTTCTTT. Filled out from reference TRBV2 and TRBJ1-1, the complete variable domain reads EPEVTQTPSHQVTQMGQEVILRCVPISNHLYFYWYRQILGQKVEFLVSFYNNEISEKSEIFDDQFSVERPDGSNFTLKIRSTKLEDSAMYFCASSDGYLNTEAFFGQGTRLTVV.

The chain couples TRBV28 to TRBJ2-7; D remains unclear. V was shortened by 4 bases and J by 7 bases, with 8 bases between the two germline ends. Per germline, CDR1 MDHEN and CDR2 SYDVKM. This CDR3 contains 11 residues. In DNA, the CDR3 is TGTGCCAGCAGTTCCCTCAAGGAGCAGTACTTC. This translates into CASSSLKEQYF.

The sample holds one count of this clone. Its ends do not fully match the called genes, so a read error is possible. This rearrangement joins TRBV12-3 or TRBV12-4 to TRBJ2-5; tentatively, D is TRBD1 (6 bases). The CDR3 spans 11 residues. The CDR3 coding sequence is TGTGCCAGCAGTTTTACAGGGCTTCCCCACTTC. Translated: CASSFTGLPHF.

This clone appeared once. V and J are TRBV7-2 and TRBJ2-5; no definite D call. Trimming removed 5 bases from V and 2 bases from J, with 6 bases in between. Germline V gene data show CDR1 as SGHTA and CDR2 as FQGNSA. The CDR3 has 12 residues. CDR3 residues: CASSPQQETQYF. The CDR3 region has the DNA TGTGCCAGCAGCCCCCAGCAAGAGACCCAGTACTTC. The full variable domain, completed using reference TRBV7-2 and TRBJ2-5, is GAGVSQSPSNKVTEKGKDVELRCDPISGHTALYWYRQSLGQGLEFLIYFQGNSAPDKSGLPSDRFSAERTGGSVSTLTIQRTQQEDSAVYLCASSPQQETQYFGPGTRLLVL.

The rearrangement links TRBV7-9 to TRBJ2-2; D not resolved. Trimming cost V 2 bases and J 3 bases, with 7 bases left between them. The CDR3 is 14 residues long. Germline V CDR1 and CDR2: SEHNR, FQNEAQ (reference sequence). CDR3 sequence reads: CASSLTLYTGELFF. The CDR3 DNA follows: TGTGCCAGCAGCTTAACTCTATACACCGGGGAGCTGTTTTTT.

The chain has TRBV10-1 and TRBJ1-5; the D gene is possibly TRBD1 (6 bases). Germline V lookup: CDR1 WNHNN, CDR2 SYGVQD (reference sequence). V was pared by 4 bases and J by 5 bases, with 12 bases between. The CDR3 runs to 14 residues. The CDR3 DNA sequence: TGCGCCAGCAGTGTAGAACAGGGTGATCAGCCCCAGCATTTT. Residues: CASSVEQGDQPQHF.

This clone occurred a few times. The rearrangement links TRBV13 to TRBJ2-3, with D possibly matching TRBD2 (5 bases). The V gene's germline CDR1 is PRHDT and CDR2 FYEKMQ (reference sequence). Trimming left V 5 bases short and J 6 bases short, with 18 bases between. This CDR3 has 15 amino acids. The CDR3 DNA sequence: TGTGCCAGCAGCGCCCCGACTATACCTCGGGATACGCAGTATTTT. It is translated as CASSAPTIPRDTQYF.

The J gene is TRBJ1-1, the V gene TRBV7-9; D is uncertain. V lost 3 bases to trimming and J lost 6 bases, with 5 bases between them. Germline V gene lookup returns CDR1 SEHNR and CDR2 FQNEAQ (reference sequence). CDR3 length equals 11 residues. DNA for the CDR3: TGTGCCAGCAGCTTCACCGCTGAAGCTTTCTTT. It specifies CASSFTAEAFF.

This clone is a singleton in its sample. The chain carries TRBV6-2 or TRBV6-3 and TRBJ2-3, with D possibly matching TRBD2 (5 bases). Germline loops: CDR1 MNHEY, CDR2 SVGEGT. The CDR3 is 14 residues long. V gave up 5 bases and J gave up 2 bases, with 11 bases separating them. The CDR3 bases are TGTGCCAGCAGTCTCGGGCTAGCCACAGATACGCAGTATTTT. Its protein product is CASSLGLATDTQYF.

The rearrangement uses TRBV19 and TRBJ2-1, with TRBD2 identical over 11 bases. This CDR3 is built from 19 residues. Trimming cost V 3 bases and J 4 bases; bases outside gene matches: 14. Germline assignment: CDR1 LNHDA and CDR2 SQIVND (reference sequence). The CDR3 loop reads CASSIFYGTSGDPYNEQFF. In DNA, the CDR3 is TGTGCCAGTAGTATCTTCTACGGGACTAGCGGAGATCCTTACAATGAGCAGTTCTTC.

In this sample, this clone turned up once. V gene TRBV27 combines with J gene TRBJ2-7; no definite D call. CDR3 size: 14 residues. Trimming stripped 0 bases from V and 0 bases from J, with 6 bases between. Germline V gene sequence: CDR1 MNHEY, CDR2 SMNVEV (reference sequence). The CDR3 sequence is CASSLSRNSYEQYF. The CDR3 DNA reads as TGTGCCAGCAGTTTATCCAGGAACTCCTACGAGCAGTACTTC.

J is TRBJ2-1 and V is TRBV9; 7 bases are a match to TRBD2. The V gene's germline CDR1 is SGDLS and CDR2 YYNGEE. This CDR3 contains 17 residues. J gave up 2 bases and V 0 bases, and 8 bases lay outside the gene matches. The CDR3 region is CASSVAWGGVTYNEQFF. CDR3 nucleotide sequence: TGTGCCAGCAGCGTAGCTTGGGGGGGGGTAACCTACAATGAGCAGTTCTTC.

The chain employs TRBV7-3 and TRBJ2-1, with a weak D call TRBD2 (5 bases). Trimming cost V 0 bases and J 4 bases, with 10 bases left between them. The germline CDR1 and CDR2 sequences are SGHTA and FQGTGA. The CDR3 is made up of 15 amino acids. For the CDR3, the DNA is TGTGCCAGCAGCTTAACCCCCACTAGTTACAATGAGCAGTTCTTC. It yields the protein CASSLTPTSYNEQFF.

The rearrangement joins TRBV27 to TRBJ1-5, with D hard to call. This CDR3 has 14 amino acids. The V gene lost 6 bases and the J gene lost 1 base, with 10 bases spanning the gap. Per the germline V gene, CDR1 is MNHEY and CDR2 is SMNVEV (reference sequence). CDR3 loop: CASRIVGSNQPQHF. In nucleotides, the CDR3 is TGTGCCAGCAGGATCGTAGGGAGCAATCAGCCCCAGCATTTT.

The CDR3 reads CASSLDPRGGYTF. For the CDR3, the DNA is TGTGCCAGCAGCTTAGATCCTAGGGGTGGCTACACCTTC. V usage is TRBV7-8 and J usage is TRBJ1-2; maybe TRBD1 (5 bases). Germline lookup yields CDR1 SGHVS and CDR2 FQNEAQ. The CDR3 is 13 residues long. The germline V and J ends were trimmed by 1 base and 7 bases, with 10 bases remaining between them. The variable domain in full, with the rest retrieved from reference TRBV7-8 and TRBJ1-2, is GAGVSQSPRYKVAKRGQDVALRCDPISGHVSLFWYQQALGQGPEFLTYFQNEAQLDKSGLPSDRFFAERPEGSVSTLKIQRTQQEDSAVYLCASSLDPRGGYTFGSGTRLTVV.

This chain joins TRBV9 and TRBJ1-2, with D tentatively TRBD1 (5 bases). Germline CDR1 reads SGDLS; CDR2 reads YYNGEE. The germline V and J ends were trimmed by 0 bases and 7 bases, with 13 bases remaining between them. The CDR3 is made up of 14 amino acids. The CDR3 spells CASSVGAGPAGYTF. In DNA, the CDR3 is TGTGCCAGCAGCGTAGGGGCAGGGCCGGCTGGCTACACCTTC.

J is TRBJ2-4 and V is TRBV5-8; D is ambiguous. Deletions cut 3 bases from V and 5 bases from J, with 9 bases between. The CDR3 spans 13 residues. Germline loops: CDR1 SGHTS, CDR2 YDEGEE. The chain's CDR3 is CASSSSAENIQYF. CDR3 nucleotides: TGTGCCAGCAGCTCATCGGCAGAAAACATTCAGTACTTC.

The CDR3 is CASSLGDRLGYGYTF. The CDR3 DNA is TGTGCCAGCAGCTTGGGGGACAGGCTCGGCTATGGCTACACCTTC. This chain uses TRBV7-2 with TRBJ1-2; 8 bases agree with TRBD1. CDR1 SGHTA and CDR2 FQGNSA come from the germline V gene. The CDR3 loop spans 15 amino acids. Trimming took 3 bases from V and 4 from J; bases not matched to a gene: 7.

This chain links TRBV5-1 with TRBJ1-1, with D unclear. Germline values: CDR1 SGHRS, CDR2 YFSETQ. V was cut by 4 bases and J by 2 bases, with 12 bases left in between. There are 14 residues in the CDR3. The CDR3 coding sequence is TGCGCCAGCAGCCCCTTGGAGGGTAACACTGAAGCTTTCTTT. It is translated as CASSPLEGNTEAFF.

The rearrangement joins TRBV4-3 to TRBJ2-1; 9 bases fit TRBD2. CDR1 and CDR2 from the germline V gene are LGHNA and YSLEER. Unmatched junction bases numbered 13, after V lost 8 bases and J lost 8 bases. CDR3 length: 15 amino acids. This chain's CDR3 is CASSGGRGRVDEQFF. CDR3 DNA sequence: TGCGCCAGCTCGGGGGGGCGCGGGAGGGTAGATGAGCAGTTCTTC.